This T cell receptor beta chain comes out of a study of a mutant IDH1 vaccine in newly diagnosed glioma. Repertoires were generated with immunoSEQ multiplex PCR, while TCRdb's copy carries only in-frame clones and drops some. The table has about 64,000 clones, roughly 74% seen once. Stated time point: week 35, safety follow-up. In every dose of vaccine, 300 ug of mutant IDH1 20-mer peptide was given alongside topical imiquimod. V was shortened by 1 base and J by 0 bases, with 8 bases between the two germline ends. The CDR3 has 15 amino acids. Germline assignment: CDR1 SGHNT and CDR2 YYREEE (reference sequence). Note on this clone: What it recognizes is unknown.

The material was PBMCs, obtained from a glioma patient whose treatment included an IDH1 peptide vaccine. The origin of this receptor is a man aged 50 to 60 with glioma. The genes are TRBV5-4 and TRBJ1-3; D not resolved. This CDR3 is CASSLTPSSGNTIYF. The CDR3 bases are TGTGCCAGCAGCTTGACACCGAGCTCTGGAAACACCATATATTTT.